The clone carrying this T cell receptor (beta chain) came up a few times. Its antigen is not known. The sample belongs to a study of response to subunit inactivated influenza vaccine. Notes on the study in general: The study's authors posited that every seasonal influenza vaccination enlists few new T cells.

In TCRdb, the RT-PCR reads were re-called with MiXCR into one record per CDR3 protein. The sample carries fewer than 800,000 distinct CDR3 sequences, 15% to 19% recorded once. The ends were cut back, 4 bases at V and 3 bases at J, with 7 bases in the middle. Germline CDR1 MNHNS, CDR2 SASEGT. The length of the CDR3 is 13 residues. The sample here was PBMCs from blood, taken roughly 13 days after vaccination. The chain has TRBV6-1 and TRBJ2-1; D uncertain. This sequence was found in a man in his fifties or sixties who received an inactivated influenza vaccine. CDR3 nucleotide sequence: TGTGCCAGCAGTGGGGTTGGCTACAATGAGCAGTTCTTC. Encoded protein: CASSGVGYNEQFF.